Below, one TCR beta chain is given with its context. Its antigen remains undetermined. No clone much larger than this one lies a single base away; base qualities are absent. The CDR3 regions of human TCRbeta chains were analyzed by immunosequencing. Regarding the original processing steps: TCRs in the repertoires were compared against a reference library of SARS-CoV-2-specific TCRs that had been generated with the MIRA antigen-specificity platform. Breadth meant the fraction of unique TCRs that were SARS-CoV-2-associated, whereas depth meant the fraction of total T cells that were SARS-CoV-2-associated. Using the MIRA data, each spike-specific TCR was assigned both to the spike region to which the TCR was reactive and to a CD4 or CD8 class. Log10-transformed breadth and depth values were compared by one-way ANOVA with Sidak's multiple comparisons tests. As stored in TCRdb, this immuneACCESS dataset retains in-frame rearrangements with V and J assigned. A fraction of the clones does not appear; measured against another copy, unresolved V genes explain less than half of the discrepancy, and the remainder lacks a known reason. That table furnishes V, J and clone size, whereas the DNA furnished D and trimming. The sample table shows 54,000 or so clones, and approximately 88% are seen once. The ten largest clones take up about 14% of the sample.

Sample time point, as interpreted from the label and publication: baseline before first vaccination. Vaccinee samples were obtained from the UK trials COV001 and COV002, which included a single-blind randomized controlled phase 2/3 trial of AZD1222 (ChAdOx1 nCoV-19) in healthy adults. For TCRbeta chain sequencing, PBMC samples from trial participants were taken at day 0 and at day 28 after the second dose. The data originate from a study of T cell responses to AZD1222 COVID-19 vaccine (dated by TCRdb to about 2021). Regarding the complete study: AZD1222 recipients whose second dose came at about 4 weeks and those whose second dose came at about 12 weeks were combined into one group, since spike-specific TCR depth and breadth did not differ between the two schedules. TCR sequencing covered some 250 trial participants: 200 to 210 given two doses of AZD1222 and about 26 given two doses of MenACWY control vaccine. Trial participants were enrolled by age into subgroups of 18-55, 56-69 and 70-plus years, and roughly 160, 29 and 62 TCR-sequenced participants, respectively, were included in these subgroups. What the study reported, not specific to this receptor: Vaccine-associated CD4 TCRs spanned the whole spike protein, with dominant responses in regions 160-218 and 743-854. Participants were mostly white British, with more females than males. The authors suggested clonal diversity may have been underestimated. In the small 56-69-year group, the increase in depth fell short of significance, most likely because of low power. Because no samples from the day 14 peak response were available, repertoires could be characterized only after the peak T cell response. Reportedly, close to half of the unique spike-specific TCRs recognized epitopes lying outside the regions that are mutated in the B.1.351 and B.1.1.7 variants. Conclusions about previously exposed vaccinees are limited because only six or seven AZD1222 recipients were SARS-CoV-2 seropositive at baseline. Spike-specific TCR breadth and depth rose significantly after two AZD1222 doses compared with day 0 and with MenACWY recipients.

CDR1 and CDR2 (LGHNA, YSLEER) derive from the germline V gene. Trimming takes 0 bases from V and 7 bases from J, and the germline ends sit 9 bases apart. The CDR3 covers 13 residues, taking in both the cysteine and the phenylalanine. The entry retains the CDR3 DNA only, 39 bases that are in frame from base 1. The clonotype comes from an adult in good health. The material sequenced was peripheral blood, taken on day 0 of AZD1222 vaccination. The V and J segments used are TRBV4-3 and TRBJ2-5, with the D gene not clear enough to name. The CDR3 is CASSQDRQSTQYF. The DNA is TGCGCCAGCAGCCAAGATCGCCAATCGACCCAGTACTTC.